Ten or more counts support the clone carrying this T cell receptor (beta chain). The antigen is not known. 5'RACE generated cDNA with 10-nucleotide random UMIs. A single run covered 15-18 subjects with over 190 million TCR-beta sequences. TCRdb reprocessed the 5' RACE reads via MiXCR and lists one record per CDR3 protein. This sample has under 90,000 distinct CDR3 sequences, with 10% found just once. The data stem from a study of neurological immune-mediated disorders. Healthy controls consisted of blood bank volunteers in Maryland, USA. Regarding the study as a whole: In HTLV-1-associated myelopathy, TCR clonal expansion was greatest, whereas multiple sclerosis had the least, falling below healthy controls.

V dropped 8 bases and J dropped 0 bases, with 13 bases sitting between them. The CDR3 is made up of 13 amino acids. CDR1 and CDR2 from the germline V gene are SQVTM and ANQGSEA. This chain uses TRBV29-1 with TRBJ1-1; possible D gene TRBD1, 5 bases. This clonotype was obtained from a man aged 35 to 55 in good health. The sequencing sample was made of PBMCs. The CDR3 spells CSIPGTLNTEAFF. The CDR3 nucleotides are TGCAGCATACCAGGGACTTTGAACACTGAAGCTTTCTTT.